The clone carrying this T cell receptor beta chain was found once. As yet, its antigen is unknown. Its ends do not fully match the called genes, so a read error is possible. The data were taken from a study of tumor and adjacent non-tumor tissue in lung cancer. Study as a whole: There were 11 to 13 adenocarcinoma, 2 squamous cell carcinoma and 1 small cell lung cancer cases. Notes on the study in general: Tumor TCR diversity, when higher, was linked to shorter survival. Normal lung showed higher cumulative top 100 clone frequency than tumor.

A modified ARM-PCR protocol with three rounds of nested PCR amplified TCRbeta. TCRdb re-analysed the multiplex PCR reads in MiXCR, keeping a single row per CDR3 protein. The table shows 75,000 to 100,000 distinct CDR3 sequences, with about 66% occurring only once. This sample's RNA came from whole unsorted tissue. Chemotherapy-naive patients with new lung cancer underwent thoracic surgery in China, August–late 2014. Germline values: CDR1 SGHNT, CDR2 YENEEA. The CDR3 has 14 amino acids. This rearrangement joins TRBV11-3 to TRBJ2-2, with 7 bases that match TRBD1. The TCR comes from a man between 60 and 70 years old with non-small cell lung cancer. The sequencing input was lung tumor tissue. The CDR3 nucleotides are TGTGCCTGCAGCCTAGGGACGGCAACAGGGGAGCTGCTTTTT. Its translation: CACSLGTATGELLF.